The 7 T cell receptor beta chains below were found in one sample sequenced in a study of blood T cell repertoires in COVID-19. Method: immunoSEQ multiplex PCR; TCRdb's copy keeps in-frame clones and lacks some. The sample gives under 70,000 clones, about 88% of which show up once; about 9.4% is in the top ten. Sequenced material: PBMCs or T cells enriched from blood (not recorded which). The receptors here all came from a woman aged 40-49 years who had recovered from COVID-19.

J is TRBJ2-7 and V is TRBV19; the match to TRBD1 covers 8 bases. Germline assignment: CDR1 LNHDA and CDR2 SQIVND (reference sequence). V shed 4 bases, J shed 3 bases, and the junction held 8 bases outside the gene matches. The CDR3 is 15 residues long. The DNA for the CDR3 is TGTGCCAGTAGTAAGGGGGGACAGGAGTACTACGAGCAGTACTTC. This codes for CASSKGGQEYYEQYF. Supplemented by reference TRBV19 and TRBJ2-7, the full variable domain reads DGGITQSPKYLFRKEGQNVTLSCEQNLNHDAMYWYRQDPGQGLRLIYYSQIVNDFQKGDIAEGYSVSREKKESFPLTVTSAQKNPTAFYLCASSKGGQEYYEQYFGPGTRLTVT.

The CDR3 protein is CASSYLGTEAFF. The CDR3 DNA reads as TGTGCCAGCAGTTATCTCGGGACTGAAGCTTTCTTT. The chain employs TRBV6-5 and TRBJ1-1; D gene unclear. The CDR3 runs to 12 residues. Germline V gene sequence: CDR1 MNHEY, CDR2 SVGAGI. V shed 3 bases and J shed 5 bases, with 7 bases lying between them.

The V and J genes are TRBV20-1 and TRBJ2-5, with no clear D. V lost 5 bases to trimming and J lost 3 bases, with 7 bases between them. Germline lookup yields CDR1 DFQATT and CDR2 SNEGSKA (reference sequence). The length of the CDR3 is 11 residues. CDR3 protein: CSALEEETQYF. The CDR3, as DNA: TGCAGTGCTCTAGAGGAAGAGACCCAGTACTTC.

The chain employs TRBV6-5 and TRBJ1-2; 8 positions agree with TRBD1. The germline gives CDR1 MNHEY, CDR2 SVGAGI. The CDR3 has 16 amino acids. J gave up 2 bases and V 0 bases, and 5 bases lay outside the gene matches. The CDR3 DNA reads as TGTGCCAGCAGTTACTCCAGGGGGCGGGGAAACTATGGCTACACCTTC. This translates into CASSYSRGRGNYGYTF.

The CDR3 here is CASSFWGEGEAFF. DNA of the CDR3: TGCGCCAGCAGCTTTTGGGGAGAGGGTGAAGCTTTCTTT. The chain employs TRBV5-1 and TRBJ1-1; no clear D. This CDR3 comprises 13 residues. The germline CDR1 and CDR2 sequences are SGHRS and YFSETQ. V was clipped by 2 bases and J by 7 bases, with 12 bases between them.

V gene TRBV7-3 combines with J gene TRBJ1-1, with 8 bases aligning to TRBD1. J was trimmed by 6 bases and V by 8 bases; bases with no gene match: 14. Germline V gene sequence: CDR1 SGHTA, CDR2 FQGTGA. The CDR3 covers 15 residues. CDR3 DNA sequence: TGTGCCAGCTCCGACTCGACAGGGGAATTCTCTGAAGCTTTCTTT. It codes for CASSDSTGEFSEAFF.

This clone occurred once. Written as DNA, the CDR3 is TGTGCCAGCAGTGAGCAGGATGAGCAGTTCTTC. It yields the protein CASSEQDEQFF. The V and J genes are TRBV2 and TRBJ2-1; no clear D gene. The germline CDR1 and CDR2 sequences are SNHLY and FYNNEI. The V end lost 3 bases, the J end lost 8 bases, and 5 bases lay between the germline ends. The CDR3 runs 11 residues.